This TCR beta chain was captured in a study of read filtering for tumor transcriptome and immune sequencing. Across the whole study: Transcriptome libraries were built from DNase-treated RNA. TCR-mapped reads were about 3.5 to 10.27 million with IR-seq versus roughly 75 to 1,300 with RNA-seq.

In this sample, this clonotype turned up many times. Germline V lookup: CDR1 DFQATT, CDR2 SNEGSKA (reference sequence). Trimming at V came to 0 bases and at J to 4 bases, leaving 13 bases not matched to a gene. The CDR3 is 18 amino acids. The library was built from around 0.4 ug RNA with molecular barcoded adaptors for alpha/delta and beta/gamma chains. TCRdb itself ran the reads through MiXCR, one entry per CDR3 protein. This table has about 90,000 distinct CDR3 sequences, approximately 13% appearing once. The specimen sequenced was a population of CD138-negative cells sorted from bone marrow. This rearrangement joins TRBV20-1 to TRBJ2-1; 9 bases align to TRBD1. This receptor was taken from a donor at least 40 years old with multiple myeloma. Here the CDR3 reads CSAREDRGPGREYNEQFF. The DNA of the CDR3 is TGCAGTGCTAGAGAGGACAGGGGCCCGGGGCGCGAGTACAATGAGCAGTTCTTC.